This record concerns one T cell receptor (beta chain) sequence. Its specificity is not known. As to treatment: approximately nine-day PBMC culture with coronavirus spike peptide pools or control peptides (ViraFEST assay). The data stem from a study of vaccination and CD4 T cells after COVID-19. Study in general: Cells were stimulated with overlapping spike peptides from SARS-CoV-2, HCoV-NL63, HCoV-OC43 and HCoV-229E. Study-level results: A median of about 90% of reactive clones, in convalescent patients, became evident only post-vaccination.

Germline V gives CDR1 LGHNT, CDR2 FRNRAP. Deletions cut 1 base from V and 0 bases from J, with 4 bases between. The CDR3 sequence is 14 residues long. Cultured CD4+ T cells had their DNA profiled by the Oncomine TCR Beta short-read assay. From cultured CD4+ T cells, genomic DNA was extracted. MiXCR, applied by TCRdb to the PCR reads, yields one record per CDR3 protein. The data show about 15,000 distinct CDR3 sequences, approximately 53% seen once. This receptor was identified in a human donor who had recovered from COVID-19. The sample taken for sequencing was CD4+ T cells from blood, cultured in vitro. The rearrangement links TRBV12-5 to TRBJ2-1; D gene ambiguous. CDR3 sequence (DNA): TGTGCTAGTGGTTTGGGGAACTCCTACAATGAGCAGTTCTTC. Amino acid sequence: CASGLGNSYNEQFF.